These 30 T cell receptor beta chains share one sample of origin, sequenced in a study of shared clonotypes between healthy human individuals (dated by TCRdb to 2018 to 2020). Libraries were made using the immunoSEQ multiplex PCR assay. TCRdb mirrors the immuneACCESS table, restricted to in-frame sequences. Some clones are absent from its copies; in checked studies, under half trace to an unresolved V gene, and the reason for the others is unknown. The table for this sample lists about half a million clones; approximately 80% of them were counted only once. 12% of the sample is in the top ten clones. Sequenced input: PBMCs. These receptors were obtained from a woman in her thirties or forties in good health. Some clones in this sample may be carry-over from other donors' samples.

The chain combines TRBV2 with TRBJ1-5, with 8 positions matching TRBD1. This CDR3 region has 15 residues. Unmatched junction bases numbered 8, after V lost 6 bases and J lost 4 bases. Germline CDR1 is SNHLY and CDR2 is FYNNEI. The CDR3 bases are TGTGCCAGCAGCCGAGAGGGACAGGAGAATCAGCCCCAGCATTTT. It yields the protein CASSREGQENQPQHF.

The J gene is TRBJ2-2, the V gene TRBV5-1; D is possibly TRBD2 (5 bases). The CDR3 is 15 residues long. Germline V gene data show CDR1 as SGHRS and CDR2 as YFSETQ. V lost 2 bases and J lost 4, with 12 bases in between. The CDR3 region has the DNA TGCGCCAGCAGCTTCCCTTATGAGGGCACCGGGGAGCTGTTTTTT. It specifies CASSFPYEGTGELFF.

The V and J genes are TRBV28 and TRBJ2-7; TRBD1 agrees at 7 bases. This CDR3 comprises 14 residues. J lost 4 bases, V lost 6 bases, and 9 bases had no gene match. Germline CDR1 MDHEN, CDR2 SYDVKM. The CDR3 region is CASRRGRTQYEQYF. In DNA, the CDR3 is TGTGCCAGCAGGAGGGGGCGCACCCAATACGAGCAGTACTTC.

This clone has a single count. The rearrangement links TRBV6-6 to TRBJ2-5, with a possible D match to TRBD2 (6 bases). This CDR3 has 14 residues. Trimming shortened V by 5 bases and J by 2 bases, and 12 bases separated the two germline ends. The germline CDR1 and CDR2 sequences are MNHNY and SVGAGI (reference sequence). The CDR3 here is CASSPRLGQETQYF. DNA of the CDR3: TGTGCCAGCAGTCCGCGACTAGGGCAAGAGACCCAGTACTTC.

The chain is built from TRBV15 and TRBJ2-3, with 12 bases matching TRBD2. This CDR3 contains 17 residues. Germline V gene sequence: CDR1 LNHNV, CDR2 YYDKDF (reference sequence). The V gene end was trimmed by 3 bases and the J gene end by 5 bases; junction bases not matched to a gene: 9. Here the CDR3 reads CATSSSSTSGSVDTQYF. CDR3 coding DNA: TGTGCCACCAGCAGCTCCTCGACTAGCGGGAGTGTAGATACGCAGTATTTT.

The genes are TRBV29-1 and TRBJ1-2; 10 positions match TRBD1. Germline V gene data show CDR1 as SQVTM and CDR2 as ANQGSEA. The CDR3 sequence is 13 residues long. The V segment lost 7 bases and the J segment 8 bases; nucleotides outside the gene matches: 10. The CDR3 reads CSACPTGGRGYTF. The CDR3 nucleotides read TGCAGCGCATGTCCGACAGGGGGCAGGGGCTACACCTTC. The full variable domain, its missing parts supplied by reference TRBV29-1 and TRBJ1-2, is SAVISQKPSRDICQRGTSLTIQCQVDSQVTMMFWYRQQPGQSLTLIATANQGSEATYESGFVIDKFPISRPNLTFSTLTVSNMSPEDSSIYLCSACPTGGRGYTFGSGTRLTVV.

The chain links TRBV7-8 to TRBJ2-7, with a tentative D call TRBD1 (6 bases). The CDR3 covers 15 residues. Germline V gives CDR1 SGHVS, CDR2 FQNEAQ. Trimming took off 3 bases at V and 7 bases at J, with 19 bases between the two ends. CDR3 residues: CASSFDKIPDREQYF. For the CDR3, the DNA is TGTGCCAGCAGCTTCGACAAGATCCCAGACAGGGAGCAGTACTTC. Filled out from reference TRBV7-8 and TRBJ2-7, the complete variable domain reads GAGVSQSPRYKVAKRGQDVALRCDPISGHVSLFWYQQALGQGPEFLTYFQNEAQLDKSGLPSDRFFAERPEGSVSTLKIQRTQQEDSAVYLCASSFDKIPDREQYFGPGTRLTVT.

The gene calls are TRBV6-5 and TRBJ1-2; TRBD1 aligns across 9 bases. Germline V gives CDR1 MNHEY, CDR2 SVGAGI. The CDR3 loop spans 16 amino acids. V gave up 0 bases and J gave up 8 bases; unmatched junction bases: 10. The CDR3 loop is CASSYSLDRGSEGYTF. The CDR3 DNA reads TGTGCCAGCAGTTACTCGTTGGACAGGGGAAGCGAGGGCTACACCTTC.

This sequence joins TRBV6-5 and TRBJ2-3; D tentatively fits TRBD1 or TRBD2 (6 bases each). Germline CDR1 and CDR2: MNHEY and SVGAGI. V dropped 4 bases and J dropped 5 bases, with 13 bases sitting between them. The CDR3 is 14 residues long. The CDR3 DNA reads TGTGCCAGCAGTTCCCGAGGGGGGAGAGATACGCAGTATTTT. Amino acid sequence: CASSSRGGRDTQYF.

As concerns this clone: Other DNA sequences in this sample translate to the same CDR3. V gene TRBV7-2 combines with J gene TRBJ2-5; no definite D call. Germline CDR1 SGHTA, CDR2 FQGNSA. V was clipped by 5 bases and J by 4 bases, with 5 bases between them. This CDR3 comprises 11 residues. The CDR3 region is CASSPRETQYF. Here the CDR3 DNA reads TGTGCCAGCAGCCCCAGAGAGACCCAGTACTTC.

This clone showed up just once. The V and J genes are TRBV28 and TRBJ2-3; 8 positions agree with TRBD2. The CDR3 is made up of 15 amino acids. CDR1 and CDR2 (germline): MDHEN, SYDVKM. Trimming at V came to 5 bases and at J to 5 bases, leaving 9 bases not matched to a gene. DNA for the CDR3: TGTGCCAGCAGTACCAGGCGGGGGGTGGGAGATACGCAGTATTTT. Its protein product is CASSTRRGVGDTQYF.

The CDR3 spells CASSPGRERETQYF. The DNA for the CDR3 is TGTGCCAGCAGCCCAGGGAGGGAGCGGGAGACCCAGTACTTC. The chain has TRBV5-4 and TRBJ2-5, with 7 bases lining up with TRBD2. Trimming removed 4 bases from V and 5 bases from J; junction bases left unmatched: 8. This CDR3 is built from 14 residues. The V gene's germline CDR1 is SGHNT and CDR2 YYREEE (reference sequence).

The chain has TRBV2 and TRBJ1-1; weak D call: TRBD1 (6 bases). CDR1 and CDR2 from the germline V gene are SNHLY and FYNNEI. Trimming shortened V by 4 bases and J by 0 bases, and 9 bases separated the two germline ends. The CDR3 consists of 14 residues. The CDR3 protein is CASSAGGMNTEAFF. The CDR3 nucleotides read TGTGCCAGCAGTGCGGGGGGCATGAACACTGAAGCTTTCTTT.

The gene calls are TRBV7-9 and TRBJ1-4, with D maybe TRBD1 (6 bases). CDR3 length: 15 amino acids. Trimming removed 1 base at V and 5 bases at J, with 11 bases between. Germline V lookup: CDR1 SEHNR, CDR2 FQNEAQ (reference sequence). CDR3 DNA: TGTGCCAGCAGCTTAGACACAGGGTCCAATGAAAAACTGTTTTTT. This translates into CASSLDTGSNEKLFF.

V gene TRBV7-9 combines with J gene TRBJ2-7, with a possible D match to TRBD2 (6 bases). CDR3 length: 13 residues. Germline-derived CDR1 and CDR2 are SEHNR and FQNEAQ (reference sequence). V lost 4 bases, J lost 7 bases, and 14 bases lay in between. CDR3 nucleotide sequence: TGTGCCAGCAGCTCCCCCGGGGGTGGAGAGCAGTACTTC. Translating it yields CASSSPGGGEQYF.

J is TRBJ2-7 and V is TRBV4-1, with 7 bases lining up with TRBD2. Germline V CDR1 and CDR2: MGHRA, YSYEKL. This CDR3 has 19 amino acids. V dropped 6 bases and J dropped 4; count of bases not matched to a gene: 24. CDR3 DNA: TGCGCCAGCAGTCCCTCCCCGGGACTACAAAGCAGGCGATCTTACGAGCAGTACTTC. Its translation is CASSPSPGLQSRRSYEQYF.

The chain uses TRBV30 and TRBJ1-4; no reliable D call. The CDR3 is made up of 13 amino acids. CDR1 is GTSNPN, CDR2 SVGIG, per germline (reference sequence). Between the trimmed V and J ends, which lost 5 bases and 2 bases, there was a span of 9 bases. CDR3 in DNA: TGTGCCTGGGCCCGTGGCACTAATGAAAAACTGTTTTTT. Its translation is CAWARGTNEKLFF.

J is TRBJ1-3 and V is TRBV27; 8 bases map to TRBD1. With 7 bases clipped from V and 3 bases from J, the junction kept 8 bases outside the gene matches. From germline, CDR1 is MNHEY and CDR2 SMNVEV (reference sequence). The CDR3 extends over 15 amino acids. DNA for the CDR3: TGTGCCAGCATGGCAGGGGGCGCTTATGGAAACACCATATATTTT. Translating it yields CASMAGGAYGNTIYF.

The chain uses TRBV30 and TRBJ2-1, with 7 bases aligning to TRBD2. The CDR3 extends over 12 amino acids. Germline V gives CDR1 GTSNPN, CDR2 SVGIG (reference sequence). The V segment lost 3 bases and the J segment 10 bases; nucleotides outside the gene matches: 6. In DNA form, the CDR3 reads TGTGCCTGGAGGGATAGCGGGTGGGAGCAGTTCTTC. Translating it yields CAWRDSGWEQFF. Based on the CDR3 plus reference TRBV30 and TRBJ2-1, the full variable domain is SQTIHQWPATLVQPVGSPLSLECTVEGTSNPNLYWYRQAAGRGLQLLFYSVGIGQISSEVPQNLSASRPQDRQFILSSKKLLLSDSGFYLCAWRDSGWEQFFGPGTRLTVL.

The chain is built from TRBV30 and TRBJ1-1; maybe TRBD1 (5 bases). Trimming removed 0 bases from V and 4 bases from J, with 15 bases in between. The CDR3 extends over 15 amino acids. CDR1 and CDR2 from the germline V gene are GTSNPN and SVGIG (reference sequence). The CDR3 loop is CAWSVGLPGLTEAFF. For the CDR3, the DNA is TGTGCCTGGAGTGTAGGTCTACCGGGGCTCACTGAAGCTTTCTTT.

Comments on this clone: Different DNA sequences within this sample yield the same CDR3. The chain has TRBV20-1 and TRBJ2-7; D is uncertain. CDR3 length: 11 amino acids. The germline gives CDR1 DFQATT, CDR2 SNEGSKA (reference sequence). V lost 2 bases and J lost 3, with 5 bases in between. CDR3 bases: TGCAGTGCTAGACGAAGCTACGAGCAGTACTTC. Its protein is CSARRSYEQYF.

This chain uses TRBV29-1 with TRBJ2-2; 9 nucleotides line up with TRBD2. This CDR3 comprises 16 residues. J gave up 4 bases and V 1 base, and 7 bases lay outside the gene matches. Germline CDR1 SQVTM, CDR2 ANQGSEA. The CDR3: CSVEGGLAGPTGELFF. The CDR3 DNA reads TGCAGCGTTGAAGGAGGGCTAGCGGGACCCACCGGGGAGCTGTTTTTT.

A few counts support this clone. J is TRBJ2-3 and V is TRBV10-2, with D perhaps TRBD2 (5 bases). Trimming left V 4 bases short and J 8 bases short, with 16 bases between. CDR1 and CDR2 (germline): WSHSY, SAAADI. This CDR3 comprises 14 residues. The CDR3 here is CASSVDELRATQYF. DNA for the CDR3: TGCGCCAGCAGTGTGGATGAGCTGAGGGCTACGCAGTATTTT.

The chain employs TRBV19 and TRBJ1-1, with D perhaps matching TRBD1 (6 bases). The V and J ends lost 1 base and 4 bases respectively, with 16 bases between them. In germline, CDR1 is LNHDA, CDR2 SQIVND (reference sequence). The length of the CDR3 is 16 residues. The CDR3 is CASSIGPQGSGTEAFF. The DNA of the CDR3 is TGTGCCAGTAGTATAGGCCCCCAGGGGAGTGGCACTGAAGCTTTCTTT.

Concerning this clone itself: Other DNA sequences of this sample code for an identical CDR3. This chain connects TRBV7-6 to TRBJ2-7; 11 bases align to TRBD2. In germline, CDR1 is SGHVS, CDR2 FNYEAQ. J was trimmed by 3 bases and V by 1 base; bases with no gene match: 2. The CDR3 extends over 15 amino acids. This chain's CDR3 is CASSLDTSGSYEQYF. CDR3 bases: TGTGCCAGCAGCTTAGATACTAGCGGGAGCTACGAGCAGTACTTC.

As for this clone: Additional DNA sequences in this sample encode the identical CDR3. V gene TRBV28 combines with J gene TRBJ1-2; 9 nucleotides line up with TRBD1. This CDR3 is built from 14 residues. Germline values: CDR1 MDHEN, CDR2 SYDVKM. V was clipped by 3 bases and J by 4 bases; unmatched bases: 3. CDR3 coding DNA: TGTGCCAGCAGTTTGGGGACAGGGATCTATGGCTACACCTTC. Translated, it gives CASSLGTGIYGYTF.

The CDR3, as DNA: TGCGCCAGCAGCTTGGTGGCTAGCGGAGCCTACGAGCAGTACTTC. Translation: CASSLVASGAYEQYF. The chain has TRBV5-1 and TRBJ2-7; 7 bases agree with TRBD2. Germline CDR1 SGHRS, CDR2 YFSETQ. The CDR3 totals 15 residues. The V and J ends lost 0 bases and 2 bases, in that order; junction bases with no gene match: 5.

This clone has only a few counts. The same CDR3 can be traced to other DNA sequences in this sample. The chain uses TRBV9 and TRBJ2-1; TRBD1 is a possible D gene (7 bases). This CDR3 comprises 15 residues. Looked up from germline, CDR1 is SGDLS and CDR2 is YYNGEE. V lost 0 bases, J lost 6 bases, and 13 bases lay in between. The CDR3 region is CASSVEGARGNEQFF. CDR3 nucleotides: TGTGCCAGCAGCGTAGAGGGGGCGCGGGGCAATGAGCAGTTCTTC. The complete variable domain, with remaining parts taken from reference TRBV9 and TRBJ2-1, reads DSGVTQTPKHLITATGQRVTLRCSPRSGDLSVYWYQQSLDQGLQFLIQYYNGEERAKGNILERFSAQQFPDLHSELNLSSLELGDSALYFCASSVEGARGNEQFFGPGTRLTVL.

The DNA for the CDR3 is TGCGCCAGCAGCTTGAGCGGGAGCAAAGAGACCCAGTACTTC. Its translation is CASSLSGSKETQYF. The chain joins TRBV5-1 to TRBJ2-5; 8 bases are shared with TRBD2. J gave up 3 bases and V 1 base, and 2 bases lay outside the gene matches. There are 14 residues in the CDR3. Per the germline V gene, CDR1 is SGHRS and CDR2 is YFSETQ.

In its sample, this clone was seen many times. The chain is built from TRBV6-1 and TRBJ1-6, with a tentative D call TRBD1 (5 bases). Germline V gene sequence: CDR1 MNHNS, CDR2 SASEGT. V was trimmed by 2 bases and J by 9 bases, leaving 17 bases between them. This CDR3 contains 16 residues. The CDR3, as DNA: TGTGCCAGCAGTGAAAGCCCGGGGGGTGCAAGTTCACCCCTCCACTTT. Translation gives CASSESPGGASSPLHF.